The clone carrying this T cell receptor beta chain was recorded once. Its antigen is unidentified. Assay used: immunoSEQ multiplex PCR; TCRdb lists only in-frame clones, some missing. The sample has 96,000 or so clones; about 84% are singletons. There are 15 residues in the CDR3. V lost 3 bases to trimming and J lost 5 bases; unmatched junction nucleotides: 8. In germline, CDR1 is SGHAT, CDR2 FQNNGV. The data were obtained in a study of OX40 agonist ivuxolimab in advanced cancers. Study as a whole: Every patient in dose escalation had hepatocellular carcinoma, melanoma, renal cell or head and neck cancer. Participants, 70% to 90% male, averaged around 60 years of age, ranging from roughly 23 to 90.

Study results and caveats: The specificity for antigen of the expanded peripheral T cells was not determined.

It was autoimmune disease history or systemic immunosuppression that excluded patients. The receptor was derived from an adult with an advanced solid tumor such as melanoma, head and neck, liver or kidney cancer. The chain links TRBV11-2 to TRBJ2-3; 7 bases line up with TRBD2. This specimen was CD4+ or CD8+ T cells sorted from blood, taken in a trial of the OX40 agonist ivuxolimab. CDR3 protein: CASSLGAGKVDTQYF. The CDR3 bases are TGTGCCAGCAGCTTGGGAGCGGGGAAGGTAGATACGCAGTATTTT.